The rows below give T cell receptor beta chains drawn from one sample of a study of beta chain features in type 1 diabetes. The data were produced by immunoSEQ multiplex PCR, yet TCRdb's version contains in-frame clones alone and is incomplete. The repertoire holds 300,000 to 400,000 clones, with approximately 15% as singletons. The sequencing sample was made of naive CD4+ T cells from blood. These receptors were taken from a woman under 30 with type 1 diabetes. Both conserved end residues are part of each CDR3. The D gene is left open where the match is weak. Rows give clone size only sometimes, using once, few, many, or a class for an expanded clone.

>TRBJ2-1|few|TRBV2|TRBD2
TGTGCCAACCTCAAAGGACTAGCGGGAGGGCCCTTACCTGTCTCCTACAATGAGCAGTTCTTC
CANLKGLAGGPLPVSYNEQFF
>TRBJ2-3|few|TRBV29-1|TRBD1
TGCAGCGCGAGGGACAGTAGCACAGATACGCAGTATTTT
CSARDSSTDTQYF
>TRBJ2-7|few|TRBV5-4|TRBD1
TGTGCCAGCAGCTCCCTAAAGACAGGGATCGGCGAGCAGTACTTC
CASSSLKTGIGEQYF
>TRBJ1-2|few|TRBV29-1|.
TGCAGCGTTGAAGAATACTTGCGGGGGGTGGGCTATGGCTACACCTTC
CSVEEYLRGVGYGYTF
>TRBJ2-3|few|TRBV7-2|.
TGTGCCAGCAGCGCTTACAGGACAGATACGCAGTATTTT
CASSAYRTDTQYF
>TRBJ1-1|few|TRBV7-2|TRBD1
TGTGCCAGCAGCTTACAGGGACAGTTGAACACTGAAGCTTTCTTT
CASSLQGQLNTEAFF
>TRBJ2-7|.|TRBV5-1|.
TGCGCCAGCAGCTCATCGGGGGGCATGGTTAACGAGCAGTACTTC
CASSSSGGMVNEQYF
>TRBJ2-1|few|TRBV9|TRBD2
TGTGCCAGCAGCGTAGAGGGAGGGGGGACTAGCGGCTACAATGAGCAGTTCTTC
CASSVEGGGTSGYNEQFF
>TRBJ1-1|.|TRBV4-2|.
TGTGCCAGCAGCCAAGATGGGCGTGAAGCTTTCTTT
CASSQDGREAFF
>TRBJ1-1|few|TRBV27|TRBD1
TGTGCCAGCAGTCTACAGGGGGGGAACACTGAAGCTTTCTTT
CASSLQGGNTEAFF
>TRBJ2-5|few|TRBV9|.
TGTGCCAGCAGCGTAGGCGGTTACCGGTACCAAGAGACCCAGTACTTC
CASSVGGYRYQETQYF
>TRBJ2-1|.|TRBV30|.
TGTGCCTGGAGTGTACGGAGGGTCCTCTACAATGAGCAGTTCTTC
CAWSVRRVLYNEQFF
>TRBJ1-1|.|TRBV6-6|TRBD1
TGTGCCAGCAGTTTGGGACAGGTGAACACTGAAGCTTTCTTT
CASSLGQVNTEAFF
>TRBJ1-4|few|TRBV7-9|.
TGTGCCAGCAGCTCCAGGGGACAAAAACTGTTTTTT
CASSSRGQKLFF
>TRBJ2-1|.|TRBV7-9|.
TGTGCCAGCAGCTCGATCAATGGGCCAGTAGTCTTCAATGAGCAGTTCTTC
CASSSINGPVVFNEQFF